This passage covers 5 T cell receptor beta chains from one sample sequenced in a study of blood T cells in healthy people across ages. Primed by a sample-barcoded 5' primer and a J-beta primer mix, a second PCR proceeded for roughly 7 to 11 cycles. TCRdb ran MiXCR on the 5' RACE reads and lists one entry per CDR3 protein. Of roughly 500,000 distinct CDR3 sequences in the sample, roughly a quarter were seen once. The sample was blood. These receptors all stem from a woman between 65 and 79 years old in good health.

Points on this clonotype: Sequence at one end of the junction differs from germline and may be a read error. V gene TRBV6-5 combines with J gene TRBJ1-2; a possible D gene is TRBD1 (6 bases). From germline, CDR1 is MNHEY and CDR2 SVGAGI. CDR3 length: 12 amino acids. CDR3 residues: CASSSGVRGYTF. The CDR3 DNA is TGTGCTAGCAGTTCAGGGGTTCGTGGCTACACCTTC.

The chain carries TRBV15 and TRBJ1-4, with TRBD1 matching over 9 bases. This CDR3 region has 15 residues. Germline V CDR1 and CDR2: LNHNV, YYDKDF (reference sequence). Trimming cost V 2 bases and J 8 bases; bases outside gene matches: 6. CDR3 region: CATSRRGQGKEKLFF. The DNA of the CDR3 is TGTGCCACCAGCAGAAGGGGACAGGGTAAAGAAAAACTGTTTTTT.

This clonotype appeared a few times. The DNA of the CDR3 is TGTGCCAGCAGCCGAGAATATAGCGGGGGAGAGACCCAGTACTTC. It specifies CASSREYSGGETQYF. V is TRBV14 and J is TRBJ2-5; TRBD2 agrees at 9 bases. The CDR3 length is 15 residues. From germline, CDR1 is SGHDN and CDR2 FVKESK. V was pared by 4 bases and J by 4 bases, with 7 bases of the junction left unmatched.

There are a few counts of this clonotype. At one end the junction does not follow the germline gene, possibly because of a read error. The CDR3 loop reads CASRLGDRGRSTSYGYTF. In DNA, the CDR3 is TGTGCCAGCAGATTGGGGGACAGGGGGCGATCCACCTCATATGGCTACACCTTC. This chain uses TRBV5-6 with TRBJ1-2; 12 positions match TRBD1. This CDR3 has 18 amino acids. Per germline, CDR1 SGHDT and CDR2 YYEEEE.

The V call is TRBV27, the J call TRBJ2-7; a possible D gene is TRBD1 (6 bases). This CDR3 comprises 13 residues. V lost 3 bases, J lost 6 bases, and 12 bases lay in between. CDR1 and CDR2 (germline): MNHEY, SMNVEV (reference sequence). For the CDR3, the DNA is TGTGCCAGCAGTTTTCCAGGGGATGCCGAGCAGTACTTC. Translating it yields CASSFPGDAEQYF.